The 7 T cell receptor beta chains below were found in one sample sequenced in a study of T-cell memory formation after mild COVID-19. MiXCR was run by TCRdb on the 5' RACE reads, yielding one entry per CDR3 protein. Of a few hundred thousand distinct CDR3 sequences in the sample, around 15% were seen once. The sequenced sample consisted of PBMCs or a T cell subset sorted from them (not recorded which). The receptors here all came from a man aged 18 to 35 who had mild COVID-19 (a few samples of this study predate the infection). Cell type and time point are not known.

This clonotype was picked up a small number of times. This rearrangement joins TRBV2 to TRBJ1-4; D remains unclear. This CDR3 is built from 12 residues. The germline CDR1 and CDR2 sequences are SNHLY and FYNNEI. Trimming cost V 6 bases and J 0 bases, with 2 bases left between them. CDR3 loop: CASRPTNEKLFF. The CDR3, as DNA: TGTGCCAGCAGGCCAACTAATGAAAAACTGTTTTTT.

V gene TRBV19 combines with J gene TRBJ1-5; no reliable D call. The germline CDR1 and CDR2 sequences are LNHDA and SQIVND (reference sequence). V was pared by 0 bases and J by 5 bases, with 8 bases between. The CDR3 runs 14 residues. The CDR3 DNA reads as TGTGCCAGTAGTATAGATCTTATACATCAGCCCCAGCATTTT. It yields the protein CASSIDLIHQPQHF.

CDR3: CAINVDLTGGAFF. The CDR3 DNA sequence: TGTGCCATCAATGTCGACTTAACCGGGGGAGCTTTCTTT. The chain couples TRBV10-3 to TRBJ1-1, with D possibly being TRBD1 (5 bases). Trimming removed 7 bases at V and 10 bases at J, with 19 bases between. The CDR3 spans 13 residues. Germline loops: CDR1 ENHRY, CDR2 SYGVKD.

This chain uses TRBV29-1 with TRBJ1-1; D remains ambiguous. This CDR3 spans 10 amino acids. CDR1 is SQVTM and CDR2 is ANQGSEA in the germline V gene. The V and J ends lost 3 bases and 1 base respectively, with 0 bases between them. Here the CDR3 reads CSVENTEAFF. The DNA of the CDR3 is TGCAGCGTTGAGAACACTGAAGCTTTCTTT.

The chain carries TRBV6-1 and TRBJ2-2; D ambiguous. In germline, CDR1 is MNHNS, CDR2 SASEGT. V was trimmed by 7 bases and J by 7 bases, leaving 19 bases between them. The CDR3 runs 15 residues. DNA of the CDR3: TGTGCCAGCACCCCTGGCGGTTTGAGTAACGGGGAGCTGTTTTTT. This encodes CASTPGGLSNGELFF.

The chain recombines TRBV18 with TRBJ1-1; tentatively, D is TRBD1 (5 bases). V was trimmed by 3 bases and J by 6 bases, leaving 17 bases between them. This CDR3 contains 15 residues. From germline, CDR1 is KGHSH and CDR2 LQKENI. As DNA, the CDR3 is TGTGCCAGCTCACCTTACCAGGGCATTTCGCCTGAAGCTTTCTTT. Protein sequence: CASSPYQGISPEAFF.

The chain carries TRBV7-2 and TRBJ1-3; D might be TRBD1 (5 bases). Germline V gene data show CDR1 as SGHTA and CDR2 as FQGNSA. This CDR3 spans 15 amino acids. Trimming took off 5 bases at V and 3 bases at J, with 14 bases between the two ends. The CDR3 protein is CASSRGTYGGNTIYF. The DNA for the CDR3 is TGTGCCAGCAGCCGCGGGACCTACGGTGGAAACACCATATATTTT.